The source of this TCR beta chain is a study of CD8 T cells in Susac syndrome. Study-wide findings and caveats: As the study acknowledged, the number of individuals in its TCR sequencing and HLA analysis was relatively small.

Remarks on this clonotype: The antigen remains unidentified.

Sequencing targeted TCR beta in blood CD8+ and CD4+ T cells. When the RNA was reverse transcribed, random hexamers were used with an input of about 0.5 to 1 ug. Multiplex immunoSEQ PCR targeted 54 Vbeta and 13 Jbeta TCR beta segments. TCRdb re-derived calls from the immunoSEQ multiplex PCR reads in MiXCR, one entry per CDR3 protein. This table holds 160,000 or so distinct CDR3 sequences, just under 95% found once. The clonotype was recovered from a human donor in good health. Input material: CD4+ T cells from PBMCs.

CDR3 coding DNA: TGTGCCAGCAGGCGAGGGGGAGATGCAACTAATGAAAAACTGTTTTTT. Translated, it gives CASRRGGDATNEKLFF. The V call is TRBV12-3 or TRBV12-4, the J call TRBJ1-4; D is possibly TRBD1 (6 bases). V lost 6 bases and J lost 0, with 14 bases in between. The CDR3 contains 16 residues.